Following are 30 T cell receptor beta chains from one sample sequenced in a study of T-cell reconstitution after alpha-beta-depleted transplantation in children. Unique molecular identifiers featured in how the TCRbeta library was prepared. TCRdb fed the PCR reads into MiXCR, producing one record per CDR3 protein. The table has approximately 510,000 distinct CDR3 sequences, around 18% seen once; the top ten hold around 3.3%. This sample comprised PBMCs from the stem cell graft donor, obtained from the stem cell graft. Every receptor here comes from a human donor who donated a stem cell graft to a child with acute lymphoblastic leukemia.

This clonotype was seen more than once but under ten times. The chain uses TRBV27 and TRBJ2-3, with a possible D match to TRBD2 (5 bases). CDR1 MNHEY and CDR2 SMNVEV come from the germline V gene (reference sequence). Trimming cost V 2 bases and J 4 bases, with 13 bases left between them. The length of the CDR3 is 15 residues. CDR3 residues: CASSLEVGESDTQYF. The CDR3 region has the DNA TGTGCCAGCAGTTTAGAGGTCGGGGAGTCAGATACGCAGTATTTT.

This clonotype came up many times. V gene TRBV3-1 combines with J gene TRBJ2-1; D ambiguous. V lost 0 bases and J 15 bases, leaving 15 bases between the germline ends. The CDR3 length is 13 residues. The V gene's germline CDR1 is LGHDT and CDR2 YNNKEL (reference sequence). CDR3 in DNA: TGTGCCAGCAGCCAAGATAGGGTGGCAGGTCGGTTCTTC. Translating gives CASSQDRVAGRFF.

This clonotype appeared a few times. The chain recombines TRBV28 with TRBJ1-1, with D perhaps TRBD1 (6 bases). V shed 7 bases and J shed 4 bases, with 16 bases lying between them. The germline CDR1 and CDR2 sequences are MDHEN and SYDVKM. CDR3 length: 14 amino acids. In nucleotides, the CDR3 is TGTGCCAGCACCGCTGGGGGGCCGGGCACTGAAGCTTTCTTT. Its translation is CASTAGGPGTEAFF.

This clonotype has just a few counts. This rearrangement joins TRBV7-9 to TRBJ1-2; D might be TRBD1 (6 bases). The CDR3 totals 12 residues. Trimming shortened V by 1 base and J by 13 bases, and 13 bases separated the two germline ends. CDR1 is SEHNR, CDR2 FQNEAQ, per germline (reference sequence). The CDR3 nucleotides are TGTGCCAGCAGCTTAGAGGCGGGGGGCGCCACCTTC. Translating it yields CASSLEAGGATF. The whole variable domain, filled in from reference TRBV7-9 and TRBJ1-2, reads DTGVSQNPRHKITKRGQNVTFRCDPISEHNRLYWYRQTLGQGPEFLTYFQNEAQLEKSRLLSDRFSAERPKGSFSTLEIQRTEQGDSAMYLCASSLEAGGATFGSGTRLTVV.

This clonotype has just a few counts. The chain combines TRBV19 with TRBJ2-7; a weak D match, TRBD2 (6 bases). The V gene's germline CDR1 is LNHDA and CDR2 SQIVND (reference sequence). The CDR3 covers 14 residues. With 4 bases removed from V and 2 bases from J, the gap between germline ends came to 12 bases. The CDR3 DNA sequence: TGTGCCAGTAGTACGGGACTTCTACCCTACGAGCAGTACTTC. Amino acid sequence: CASSTGLLPYEQYF.

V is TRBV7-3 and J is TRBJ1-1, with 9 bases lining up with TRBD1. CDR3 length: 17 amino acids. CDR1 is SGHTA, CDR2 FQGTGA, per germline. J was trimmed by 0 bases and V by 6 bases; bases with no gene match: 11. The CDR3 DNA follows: TGTGCCAGCAGTAAAGGGGGGACAGGGTTCATGAACACTGAAGCTTTCTTT. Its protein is CASSKGGTGFMNTEAFF.

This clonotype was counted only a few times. CDR3 DNA: TGCAGTGCTAGACCTCTTAGCGGGAGGGGAGGCAATGAGCAGTTCTTC. It translates to CSARPLSGRGGNEQFF. J is TRBJ2-1 and V is TRBV20-1; 11 bases match TRBD2. The CDR3 is 16 amino acids. V lost 2 bases, J lost 6 bases, and 9 bases stayed unmatched. The germline V gene encodes CDR1 DFQATT and CDR2 SNEGSKA (reference sequence).

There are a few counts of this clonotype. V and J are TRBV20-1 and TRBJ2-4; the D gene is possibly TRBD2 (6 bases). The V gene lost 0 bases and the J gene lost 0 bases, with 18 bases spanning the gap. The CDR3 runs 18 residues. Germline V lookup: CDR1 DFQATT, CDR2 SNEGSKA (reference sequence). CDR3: CSARDPGRGSGAKNIQYF. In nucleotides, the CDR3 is TGCAGTGCTAGAGATCCGGGACGCGGTAGCGGAGCCAAAAACATTCAGTACTTC.

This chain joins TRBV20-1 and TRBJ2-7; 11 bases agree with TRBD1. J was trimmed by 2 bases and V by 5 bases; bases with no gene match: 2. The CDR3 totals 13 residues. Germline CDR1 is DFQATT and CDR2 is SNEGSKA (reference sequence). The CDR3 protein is CSASGQGAYEQYF. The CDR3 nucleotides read TGCAGTGCTTCGGGACAGGGGGCCTACGAGCAGTACTTC.

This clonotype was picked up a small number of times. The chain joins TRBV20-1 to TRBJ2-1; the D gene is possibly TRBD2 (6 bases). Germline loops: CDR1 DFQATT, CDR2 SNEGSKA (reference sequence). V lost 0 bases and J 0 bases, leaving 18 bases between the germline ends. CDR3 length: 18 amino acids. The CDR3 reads CSAREIGSSVASYNEQFF. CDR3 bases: TGCAGTGCTAGAGAAATCGGGTCTAGCGTCGCCTCCTACAATGAGCAGTTCTTC.

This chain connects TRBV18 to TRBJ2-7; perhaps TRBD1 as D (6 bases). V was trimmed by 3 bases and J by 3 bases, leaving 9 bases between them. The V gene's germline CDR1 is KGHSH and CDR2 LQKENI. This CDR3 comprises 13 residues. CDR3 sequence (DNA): TGTGCCAGCTCACCGGCGGACAGCTACGAGCAGTACTTC. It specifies CASSPADSYEQYF. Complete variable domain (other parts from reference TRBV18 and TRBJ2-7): NAGVMQNPRHLVRRRGQEARLRCSPMKGHSHVYWYRQLPEEGLKFMVYLQKENIIDESGMPKERFSAEFPKEGPSILRIQQVVRGDSAAYFCASSPADSYEQYFGPGTRLTVT.

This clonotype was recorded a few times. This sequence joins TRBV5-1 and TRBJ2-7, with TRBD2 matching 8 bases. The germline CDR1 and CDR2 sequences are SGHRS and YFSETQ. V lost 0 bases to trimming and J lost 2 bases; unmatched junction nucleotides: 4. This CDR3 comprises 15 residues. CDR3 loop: CASSLVAGGAYEQYF. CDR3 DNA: TGCGCCAGCAGCTTGGTGGCGGGGGGAGCCTACGAGCAGTACTTC. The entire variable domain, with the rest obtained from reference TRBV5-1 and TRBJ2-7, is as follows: KAGVTQTPRYLIKTRGQQVTLSCSPISGHRSVSWYQQTPGQGLQFLFEYFSETQRNKGNFPGRFSGRQFSNSRSEMNVSTLELGDSALYLCASSLVAGGAYEQYFGPGTRLTVT.

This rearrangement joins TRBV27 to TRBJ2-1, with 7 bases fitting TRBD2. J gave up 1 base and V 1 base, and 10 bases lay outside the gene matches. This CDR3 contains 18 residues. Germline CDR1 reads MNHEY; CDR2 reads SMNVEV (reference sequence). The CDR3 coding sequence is TGTGCCAGCAGTTTATTAATCGGGAGCGGGAAGTCCTACAATGAGCAGTTCTTC. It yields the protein CASSLLIGSGKSYNEQFF.

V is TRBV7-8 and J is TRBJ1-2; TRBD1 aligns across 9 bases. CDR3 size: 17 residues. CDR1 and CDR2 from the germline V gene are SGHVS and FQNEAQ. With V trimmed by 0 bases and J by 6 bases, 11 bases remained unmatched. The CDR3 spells CASSLARDREIVHGYTF. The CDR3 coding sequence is TGTGCCAGCAGCTTAGCCCGGGACAGGGAAATCGTCCATGGCTACACCTTC.

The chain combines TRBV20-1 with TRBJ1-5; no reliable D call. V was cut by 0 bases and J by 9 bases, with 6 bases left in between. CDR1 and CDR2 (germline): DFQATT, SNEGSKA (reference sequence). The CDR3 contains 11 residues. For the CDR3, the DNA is TGCAGTGCTAGAGACCGGTTGCCCCAGCATTTT. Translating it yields CSARDRLPQHF.

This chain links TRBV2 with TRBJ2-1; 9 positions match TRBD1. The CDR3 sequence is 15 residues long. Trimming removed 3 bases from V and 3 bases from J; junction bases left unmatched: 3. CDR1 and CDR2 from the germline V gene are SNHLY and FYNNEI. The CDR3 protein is CASSERDRVYNEQFF. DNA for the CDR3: TGTGCCAGCAGTGAGCGGGACAGGGTCTACAATGAGCAGTTCTTC.

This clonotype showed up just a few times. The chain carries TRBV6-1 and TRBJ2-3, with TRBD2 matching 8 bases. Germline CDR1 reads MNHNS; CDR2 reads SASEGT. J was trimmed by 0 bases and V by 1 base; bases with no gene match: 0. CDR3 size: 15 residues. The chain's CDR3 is CASSEGTSSTDTQYF. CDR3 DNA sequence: TGTGCCAGCAGTGAAGGGACTAGCAGCACAGATACGCAGTATTTT.

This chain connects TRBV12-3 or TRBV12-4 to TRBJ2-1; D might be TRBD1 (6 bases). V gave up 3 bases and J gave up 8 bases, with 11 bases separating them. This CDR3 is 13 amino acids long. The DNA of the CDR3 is TGTGCCAGCAGTTTTACCAGGGGTCATGAGCAGTTCTTC. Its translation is CASSFTRGHEQFF.

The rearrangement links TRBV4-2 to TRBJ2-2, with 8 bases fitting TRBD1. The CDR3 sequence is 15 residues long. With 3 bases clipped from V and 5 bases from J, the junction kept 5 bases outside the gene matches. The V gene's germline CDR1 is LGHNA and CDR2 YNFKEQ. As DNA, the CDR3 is TGTGCCAGCAGCCAGGACAGGGACGGGACCGGGGAGCTGTTTTTT. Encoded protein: CASSQDRDGTGELFF.

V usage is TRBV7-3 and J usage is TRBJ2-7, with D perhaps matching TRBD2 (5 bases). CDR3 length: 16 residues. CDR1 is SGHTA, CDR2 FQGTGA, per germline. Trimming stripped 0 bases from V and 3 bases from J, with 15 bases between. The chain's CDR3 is CASSLTTSSFVYEQYF. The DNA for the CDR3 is TGTGCCAGCAGCTTAACGACGTCTAGCTTTGTCTACGAGCAGTACTTC.

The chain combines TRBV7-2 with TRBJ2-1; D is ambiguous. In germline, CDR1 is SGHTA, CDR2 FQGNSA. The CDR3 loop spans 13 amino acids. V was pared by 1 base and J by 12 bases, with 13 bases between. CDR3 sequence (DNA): TGTGCCAGCAGCTTAGATCCAGGCTTGGGGCAGTTCTTC. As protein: CASSLDPGLGQFF.

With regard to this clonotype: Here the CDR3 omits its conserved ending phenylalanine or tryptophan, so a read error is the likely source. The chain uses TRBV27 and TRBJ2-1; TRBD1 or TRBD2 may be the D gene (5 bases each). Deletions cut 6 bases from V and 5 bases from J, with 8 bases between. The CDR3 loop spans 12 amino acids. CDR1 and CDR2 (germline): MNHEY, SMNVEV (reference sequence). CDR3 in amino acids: CASSRGHNEQFL. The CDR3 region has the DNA TGTGCCAGCAGCCGGGGCCACAATGAGCAGTTCTTA.

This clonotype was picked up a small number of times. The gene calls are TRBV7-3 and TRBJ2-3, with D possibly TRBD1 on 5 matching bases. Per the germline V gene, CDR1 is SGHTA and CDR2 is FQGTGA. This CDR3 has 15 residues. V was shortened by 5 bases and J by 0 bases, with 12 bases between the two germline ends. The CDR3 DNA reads TGTGCCAGCAGCAGTCAGGGCGGAAGCACAGATACGCAGTATTTT. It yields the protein CASSSQGGSTDTQYF.

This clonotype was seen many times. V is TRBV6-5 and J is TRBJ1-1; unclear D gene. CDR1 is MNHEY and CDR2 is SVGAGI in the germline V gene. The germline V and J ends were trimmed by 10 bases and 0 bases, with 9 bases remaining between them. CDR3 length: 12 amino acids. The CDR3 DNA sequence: TGTGCCACCCGGACGGTGAACACTGAAGCTTTCTTT. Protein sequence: CATRTVNTEAFF.

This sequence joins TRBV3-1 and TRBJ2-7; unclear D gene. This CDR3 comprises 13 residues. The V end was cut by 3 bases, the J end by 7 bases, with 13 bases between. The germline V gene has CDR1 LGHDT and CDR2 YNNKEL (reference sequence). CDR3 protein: CASSHGGQREQYF. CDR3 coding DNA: TGTGCCAGCAGCCATGGTGGGCAGAGAGAGCAGTACTTC.

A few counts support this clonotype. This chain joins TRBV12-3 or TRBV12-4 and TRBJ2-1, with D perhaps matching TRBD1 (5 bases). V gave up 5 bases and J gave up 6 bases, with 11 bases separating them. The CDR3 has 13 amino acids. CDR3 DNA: TGTGCCAGCAGTCCGCAGGGTATCAATGAGCAGTTCTTC. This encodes CASSPQGINEQFF.

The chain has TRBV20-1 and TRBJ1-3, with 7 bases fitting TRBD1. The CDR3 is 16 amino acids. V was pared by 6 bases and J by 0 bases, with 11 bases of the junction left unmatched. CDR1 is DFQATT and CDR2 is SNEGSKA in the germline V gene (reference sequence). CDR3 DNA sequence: TGCAGTGCCTGGGACAGCTCCGTACTCTCTGGAAACACCATATATTTT. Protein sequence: CSAWDSSVLSGNTIYF.

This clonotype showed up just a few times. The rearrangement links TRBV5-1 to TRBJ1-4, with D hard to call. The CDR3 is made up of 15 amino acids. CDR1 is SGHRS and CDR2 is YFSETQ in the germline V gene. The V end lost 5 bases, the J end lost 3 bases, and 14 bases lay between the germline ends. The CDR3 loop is CASRESVVANEKLFF. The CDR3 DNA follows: TGCGCCAGCAGGGAATCGGTGGTTGCTAATGAAAAACTGTTTTTT.

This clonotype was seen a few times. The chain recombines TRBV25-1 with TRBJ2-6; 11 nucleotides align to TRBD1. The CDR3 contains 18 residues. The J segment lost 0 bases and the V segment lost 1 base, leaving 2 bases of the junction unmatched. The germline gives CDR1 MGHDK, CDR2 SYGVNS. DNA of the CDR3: TGTGCCAGCAGTGAATTTGGGACAGGGGGCTCTGGGGCCAACGTCCTGACTTTC. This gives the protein CASSEFGTGGSGANVLTF. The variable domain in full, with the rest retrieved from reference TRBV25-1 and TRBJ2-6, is EADIYQTPRYLVIGTGKKITLECSQTMGHDKMYWYQQDPGMELHLIHYSYGVNSTEKGDLSSESTVSRIRTEHFPLTLESARPSHTSQYLCASSEFGTGGSGANVLTFGAGSRLTVL.

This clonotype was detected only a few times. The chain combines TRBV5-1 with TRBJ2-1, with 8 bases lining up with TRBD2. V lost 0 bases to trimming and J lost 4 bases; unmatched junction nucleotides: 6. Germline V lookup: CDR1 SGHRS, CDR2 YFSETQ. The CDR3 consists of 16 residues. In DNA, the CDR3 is TGCGCCAGCAGCTTGGCGTACGGGAGGGAATACAATGAGCAGTTCTTC. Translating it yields CASSLAYGREYNEQFF.